This is a list of T cell receptor beta chains from one sample in a study of T cell responses to AZD1222 COVID-19 vaccine. The repertoire was sequenced with immunoSEQ multiplex PCR; TCRdb's copy has only in-frame clones and lacks some. The sample carries some 89,000 clones, roughly 87% recorded once. The sample here was peripheral blood, taken on day 0 of AZD1222 vaccination. Receptors originate from an adult in good health. CDR3s include the opening cysteine and the closing phenylalanine or tryptophan. The D gene is left open where the match is weak. The size of a clone is reported for some rows only, either as once, few or many, or as a class for expanded clones.

clone size: .; D gene: .; V gene: TRBV11-2; J gene: TRBJ2-7; CDR3 length: 15; CDR3 DNA: TGTGCCAGCAGCTCCTACTCGGACAGCTCCTACGAGCAGTACTTC; CDR3 protein: CASSSYSDSSYEQYF
clone size: once; D gene: TRBD2; V gene: TRBV2; J gene: TRBJ2-1; CDR3 length: 15; CDR3 DNA: TGTGCCAGCAGTGAAAGGAGCGGGAGTTACAATGAGCAGTTCTTC; CDR3 protein: CASSERSGSYNEQFF
clone size: once; D gene: .; V gene: TRBV9; J gene: TRBJ2-5; CDR3 length: 17; CDR3 DNA: TGTGCCAGCAGCCCCGGGGGGCCCCAAGATCCACAAGAGACCCAGTACTTC; CDR3 protein: CASSPGGPQDPQETQYF
clone size: .; D gene: .; V gene: TRBV9; J gene: TRBJ2-7; CDR3 length: 15; CDR3 DNA: TGTGCCAGCAGCGCCCAAGAGGGCCGCTCCTACGAGCAGTACTTC; CDR3 protein: CASSAQEGRSYEQYF
clone size: .; D gene: TRBD1; V gene: TRBV20-1; J gene: TRBJ1-2; CDR3 length: 16; CDR3 DNA: TGCAGTGCCAGTCCCGGGACAGGGGCCCGAAACTATGGCTACACCTTC; CDR3 protein: CSASPGTGARNYGYTF
clone size: .; D gene: TRBD2; V gene: TRBV10-2; J gene: TRBJ2-7; CDR3 length: 14; CDR3 DNA: TGCGCCAGCAGTGAATGGACTAGCGGTTACGAGCAGTACTTC; CDR3 protein: CASSEWTSGYEQYF
clone size: .; D gene: .; V gene: TRBV9; J gene: TRBJ1-6; CDR3 length: 17; CDR3 DNA: TGTGCCAGCAGCCCCTCCGTCACGGTCGACTATAATTCACCCCTCCACTTT; CDR3 protein: CASSPSVTVDYNSPLHF
clone size: .; D gene: .; V gene: TRBV7-2; J gene: TRBJ1-5; CDR3 length: 14; CDR3 DNA: TGTGCCAGCAGCTTATCGGATGGAATTCAGCCCCAGCATTTT; CDR3 protein: CASSLSDGIQPQHF
clone size: .; D gene: TRBD2; V gene: TRBV30; J gene: TRBJ2-3; CDR3 length: 18; CDR3 DNA: TGTGCCTGGAGGAAACCGGGACTAGCGGGAACCTCGCCAGATACGCAGTATTTT; CDR3 protein: CAWRKPGLAGTSPDTQYF
clone size: .; D gene: .; V gene: TRBV2; J gene: TRBJ1-2; CDR3 length: 14; CDR3 DNA: TGTGCCAGCAGTGTGGGTGCGCTTGGGTATGGCTACACCTTC; CDR3 protein: CASSVGALGYGYTF
clone size: few; D gene: .; V gene: TRBV20-1; J gene: TRBJ2-2; CDR3 length: 14; CDR3 DNA: TGCAGTGCTAGTTCTCCGACGGGCACCGGGGAGCTGTTTTTT; CDR3 protein: CSASSPTGTGELFF
clone size: .; D gene: TRBD1; V gene: TRBV6-5; J gene: TRBJ1-2; CDR3 length: 14; CDR3 DNA: TGTGCCAGCAGTTTGGGGACAGGGGCAGATGGCTACACCTTC; CDR3 protein: CASSLGTGADGYTF
clone size: .; D gene: .; V gene: TRBV10-3; J gene: TRBJ1-1; CDR3 length: 14; CDR3 DNA: TGTGCCATCAACAGTCCGGCAGGGAACACTGAAGCTTTCTTT; CDR3 protein: CAINSPAGNTEAFF
clone size: .; D gene: TRBD1; V gene: TRBV9; J gene: TRBJ1-5; CDR3 length: 15; CDR3 DNA: TGTGCCAGCAGCGCCGGGACAGGGGCTAATCAGCCCCAGCATTTT; CDR3 protein: CASSAGTGANQPQHF
clone size: .; D gene: .; V gene: TRBV21-1; J gene: TRBJ1-1; CDR3 length: 20; CDR3 DNA: TGTGCCAGCAGCCACCCCGTTAATCGGGGACAGGGTTACGTGAACACTGAAGCTTTCTTT; CDR3 protein: CASSHPVNRGQGYVNTEAFF
clone size: .; D gene: .; V gene: TRBV6-5; J gene: TRBJ1-2; CDR3 length: 15; CDR3 DNA: TGTGCCAGCAGTTATTCCTCCGGGCCCTCAAGCGGCTACACCTTC; CDR3 protein: CASSYSSGPSSGYTF
clone size: .; D gene: TRBD1; V gene: TRBV5-1; J gene: TRBJ2-3; CDR3 length: 15; CDR3 DNA: TGCGCCAGCAGCTTGGGACAGGGCATGGCAGATACGCAGTATTTT; CDR3 protein: CASSLGQGMADTQYF
clone size: once; D gene: .; V gene: TRBV7-9; J gene: TRBJ1-2; CDR3 length: 14; CDR3 DNA: TGTGCCAGCAGCTTAGTTGCGACAGGAGGCGGCTACACCTTC; CDR3 protein: CASSLVATGGGYTF
clone size: .; D gene: TRBD1; V gene: TRBV7-9; J gene: TRBJ2-3; CDR3 length: 15; CDR3 DNA: TGTGCCAGCAGCTTAATTCCAGGGGGTGTGGGTACGCAGTATTTT; CDR3 protein: CASSLIPGGVGTQYF
clone size: .; D gene: .; V gene: TRBV7-2; J gene: TRBJ2-7; CDR3 length: 13; CDR3 DNA: TGTGCCAGCAGCTTACAGAACAGCTACGAGCAGTACTTC; CDR3 protein: CASSLQNSYEQYF
clone size: .; D gene: .; V gene: TRBV19; J gene: TRBJ2-1; CDR3 length: 12; CDR3 DNA: TGTGCCAGTAGTGTGACCCGGGATGAGCAGTTCTTC; CDR3 protein: CASSVTRDEQFF
clone size: .; D gene: TRBD2; V gene: TRBV5-5; J gene: TRBJ2-1; CDR3 length: 17; CDR3 DNA: TGTGCCAGCAGCGTGGGACTAGCGGGAGGGACCTACAATGAGCAGTTCTTC; CDR3 protein: CASSVGLAGGTYNEQFF
clone size: .; D gene: .; V gene: TRBV7-2; J gene: TRBJ2-2; CDR3 length: 15; CDR3 DNA: TGTGCCAGCAGCTTCTATGGGGGAGACACCGGGGAGCTGTTTTTT; CDR3 protein: CASSFYGGDTGELFF
clone size: once; D gene: .; V gene: TRBV19; J gene: TRBJ1-5; CDR3 length: 15; CDR3 DNA: TGTGCCAGTAGTATCTCGTTTAGGGACCTTCAGCCCCAGCATTTT; CDR3 protein: CASSISFRDLQPQHF
clone size: .; D gene: .; V gene: TRBV7-8; J gene: TRBJ2-3; CDR3 length: 16; CDR3 DNA: TGTGCCAGCAGCTCCCTTGGTTGGGGGGCTCGGGATACGCAGTATTTT; CDR3 protein: CASSSLGWGARDTQYF
clone size: .; D gene: .; V gene: TRBV5-1; J gene: TRBJ1-2; CDR3 length: 14; CDR3 DNA: TGCGCCAGCAGCCCGGGGGCCTCTAGCTATGGCTACACCTTC; CDR3 protein: CASSPGASSYGYTF
clone size: .; D gene: .; V gene: TRBV2; J gene: TRBJ1-5; CDR3 length: 14; CDR3 DNA: TGTGCCAGCAGGGGGGGCCTAAGCAATCAGCCCCAGCATTTT; CDR3 protein: CASRGGLSNQPQHF
clone size: few; D gene: TRBD1; V gene: TRBV3-1/TRBV3-2; J gene: TRBJ2-6; CDR3 length: 15; CDR3 DNA: TGTGCCAGCAGCCATGGGACAGGGACCCACAACGTCCTGACTTTC; CDR3 protein: CASSHGTGTHNVLTF
clone size: .; D gene: .; V gene: TRBV11-1; J gene: TRBJ2-3; CDR3 length: 14; CDR3 DNA: TGTGCCAGCAGCCCCCACAGGGGCACAGATACGCAGTATTTT; CDR3 protein: CASSPHRGTDTQYF
clone size: .; D gene: TRBD1; V gene: TRBV9; J gene: TRBJ2-7; CDR3 length: 15; CDR3 DNA: TGTGCCAGCAGCGCAGGACAGGGTACTAACTACGAGCAGTACTTC; CDR3 protein: CASSAGQGTNYEQYF
clone size: .; D gene: TRBD1; V gene: TRBV30; J gene: TRBJ1-5; CDR3 length: 17; CDR3 DNA: TGTGCCTGGAGTCGACAGACAGGGGGTGGGGGCAATCAGCCCCAGCATTTT; CDR3 protein: CAWSRQTGGGGNQPQHF
clone size: .; D gene: .; V gene: TRBV28; J gene: TRBJ2-2; CDR3 length: 14; CDR3 DNA: TGTGCCAGCACCTCGACGGTGAACACCGGGGAGCTGTTTTTT; CDR3 protein: CASTSTVNTGELFF
clone size: .; D gene: .; V gene: TRBV5-6; J gene: TRBJ1-1; CDR3 length: 13; CDR3 DNA: TGTGCCAGCAGCTTGAAGCCGAACACTGAAGCTTTCTTT; CDR3 protein: CASSLKPNTEAFF
clone size: .; D gene: .; V gene: TRBV7-9; J gene: TRBJ2-1; CDR3 length: 14; CDR3 DNA: TGTGCCAGCAGCCTCGATGCTCCCTACAATGAGCAGTTCTTC; CDR3 protein: CASSLDAPYNEQFF
clone size: .; D gene: TRBD1; V gene: TRBV29-1; J gene: TRBJ2-1; CDR3 length: 14; CDR3 DNA: TGCAGCGTTAGAGGGACAGGATCCTACAATGAGCAGTTCTTC; CDR3 protein: CSVRGTGSYNEQFF
clone size: .; D gene: .; V gene: TRBV30; J gene: TRBJ1-4; CDR3 length: 15; CDR3 DNA: TGTGCCTGGAGTGAACAGAGGGGCACTAATGAAAAACTGTTTTTT; CDR3 protein: CAWSEQRGTNEKLFF
clone size: .; D gene: .; V gene: TRBV19; J gene: TRBJ1-4; CDR3 length: 14; CDR3 DNA: TGTGCCAGTAGTAGGGACGCTGGGTATGAAAAACTGTTTTTT; CDR3 protein: CASSRDAGYEKLFF
clone size: .; D gene: TRBD2; V gene: TRBV9; J gene: TRBJ2-3; CDR3 length: 15; CDR3 DNA: TGTGCCAGCAGCGCTAGCGGGGGGGTTAGGGATACGCAGTATTTT; CDR3 protein: CASSASGGVRDTQYF
clone size: .; D gene: .; V gene: TRBV12-3/TRBV12-4; J gene: TRBJ1-1; CDR3 length: 13; CDR3 DNA: TGTGCCAGCAGTTTAGCAGCGAACACTGAAGCTTTCTTT; CDR3 protein: CASSLAANTEAFF
clone size: .; D gene: .; V gene: TRBV4-1; J gene: TRBJ1-2; CDR3 length: 14; CDR3 DNA: TGCGCCAGCAGCCAAGTTACCCGGGCGGCGGGCTACACCTTC; CDR3 protein: CASSQVTRAAGYTF
clone size: .; D gene: .; V gene: TRBV6-2/TRBV6-3; J gene: TRBJ2-6; CDR3 length: 14; CDR3 DNA: TGTGCCAGCAGTCGGGACTCTGGGGCCAACGTCCTGACTTTC; CDR3 protein: CASSRDSGANVLTF
clone size: once; D gene: .; V gene: TRBV7-9; J gene: TRBJ2-5; CDR3 length: 13; CDR3 DNA: TGTGCCAGCAGCCTGACAGGTGGTGAGACCCAGTACTTC; CDR3 protein: CASSLTGGETQYF
clone size: .; D gene: TRBD1; V gene: TRBV11-2; J gene: TRBJ2-7; CDR3 length: 13; CDR3 DNA: TGTGCCAGCAGCCGGACAGGGGGATACGAGCAGTACTTC; CDR3 protein: CASSRTGGYEQYF
clone size: .; D gene: .; V gene: TRBV2; J gene: TRBJ2-2; CDR3 length: 15; CDR3 DNA: TGTGCCAGCAGTCCCCGAGGGGCGAACACCGGGGAGCTGTTTTTT; CDR3 protein: CASSPRGANTGELFF
clone size: .; D gene: .; V gene: TRBV2; J gene: TRBJ1-6; CDR3 length: 16; CDR3 DNA: TGTGCCAGCAGAAAGGACAGTCCCTCCTATAATTCACCCCTCCACTTT; CDR3 protein: CASRKDSPSYNSPLHF
clone size: .; D gene: .; V gene: TRBV6-5; J gene: TRBJ2-1; CDR3 length: 16; CDR3 DNA: TGTGCCAGCAGTTACTCGTCCCTGCTGCCCTACAATGAGCAGTTCTTC; CDR3 protein: CASSYSSLLPYNEQFF
clone size: .; D gene: .; V gene: TRBV7-9; J gene: TRBJ2-7; CDR3 length: 11; CDR3 DNA: TGTGCCAGCAGCGACATAGCGCCGCTGTACTTC; CDR3 protein: CASSDIAPLYF